The next 32 T cell receptor beta chains were all read from a single sample in a study of blood T cells in healthy people across ages. A J-beta primer mix and a sample-barcoded 5' primer were used in a second PCR of about 6 to 12 cycles. TCRdb ran MiXCR on the 5' RACE reads and lists one entry per CDR3 protein. Of under 850,000 distinct CDR3 sequences listed, around 36% are singletons. The sequencing input was blood. These receptors were obtained from a man between 18 and 29 years old in good health.

The chain employs TRBV20-1 and TRBJ1-2; the D is unclear. V lost 1 base to trimming and J lost 8 bases, with 8 bases between them. Germline V gene lookup returns CDR1 DFQATT and CDR2 SNEGSKA (reference sequence). The length of the CDR3 is 11 residues. CDR3 loop: CSARAGGGYTF. The CDR3 bases are TGCAGTGCTAGAGCGGGTGGAGGCTACACCTTC.

Many counts were recorded for this clonotype. The CDR3 nucleotides read TGCGCCAGCAGCCAAGATCGAGGAGCCGGCTACACCTTC. It codes for CASSQDRGAGYTF. V and J are TRBV4-3 and TRBJ1-2; D uncertain. The V gene's germline CDR1 is LGHNA and CDR2 YSLEER. The CDR3 is 13 residues long. The V gene lost 0 bases and the J gene lost 8 bases, with 10 bases spanning the gap.

This clonotype came up many times. The chain carries TRBV12-3 or TRBV12-4 and TRBJ2-3; 7 bases agree with TRBD2. CDR3 length equals 13 residues. With 10 bases clipped from V and 7 bases from J, the junction kept 11 bases outside the gene matches. The CDR3, as DNA: TGTGCCACCTCCCCGACTAGCTTTAATACGCAGTATTTT. This codes for CATSPTSFNTQYF.

The V gene is TRBV2, the J gene TRBJ2-5, with D unclear. This CDR3 has 14 residues. Between the trimmed V and J ends, which lost 2 bases and 4 bases, there was a span of 11 bases. Germline loops: CDR1 SNHLY, CDR2 FYNNEI. CDR3 coding DNA: TGTGCCAGCAGTGAATTGGAGAAACGAGAGACCCAGTACTTC. Amino acids: CASSELEKRETQYF.

This chain connects TRBV13 to TRBJ2-7; the match to TRBD1 covers 8 bases. CDR1 and CDR2 from the germline V gene are PRHDT and FYEKMQ (reference sequence). The CDR3 totals 15 residues. The V segment lost 5 bases and the J segment 4 bases; nucleotides outside the gene matches: 10. CDR3: CASSPGTGQGYEQYF. The DNA for the CDR3 is TGTGCCAGCAGCCCAGGCACAGGACAGGGTTACGAGCAGTACTTC.

The chain couples TRBV5-1 to TRBJ1-2, with a tentative D call TRBD1 (5 bases). Trimming took off 0 bases at V and 6 bases at J, with 12 bases between the two ends. This CDR3 comprises 14 residues. Per germline, CDR1 SGHRS and CDR2 YFSETQ. The CDR3 DNA reads as TGCGCCAGCAGCTTGGAACAGGCTAGGGATGGCTACACCTTC. It is translated as CASSLEQARDGYTF.

This chain uses TRBV12-3 or TRBV12-4 with TRBJ2-7, with D possibly called TRBD1 or TRBD2 (5 bases each). The DNA end lines up better with TRBJ2-5; the J call may be wrong. The CDR3 consists of 16 residues. CDR3 in amino acids: CASSSPSAGGRGTQYF. The CDR3 coding sequence is TGTGCCAGCAGCTCTCCTTCGGCTGGGGGTAGAGGGACCCAGTACTTC.

Only a few counts were recorded for this clonotype. V and J are TRBV20-1 and TRBJ1-3; a weak D match, TRBD1 (6 bases). This CDR3 has 12 residues. Germline lookup yields CDR1 DFQATT and CDR2 SNEGSKA (reference sequence). V lost 6 bases and J lost 4, with 10 bases in between. The CDR3 spells CSAQGSGNTIYF. The CDR3 DNA sequence: TGCAGTGCCCAGGGGTCGGGAAACACCATATATTTT.

This clonotype was found a few times. CDR3 sequence: CASSQRLGQDNYGYTF. CDR3 DNA sequence: TGCGCCAGCAGCCAAAGACTGGGACAGGATAACTATGGCTACACCTTC. This rearrangement joins TRBV4-3 to TRBJ1-2; 8 nucleotides match TRBD1. The V gene end was trimmed by 2 bases and the J gene end by 1 base; junction bases not matched to a gene: 6. Germline V gives CDR1 LGHNA, CDR2 YSLEER. The CDR3 extends over 16 amino acids.

About this clonotype: This may be a read error, as it is one base from a much larger clone. The J gene is TRBJ2-1, the V gene TRBV20-1; perhaps TRBD2 as D (5 bases). Between the trimmed V and J ends, which lost 2 bases and 8 bases, there was a span of 13 bases. Germline lookup yields CDR1 DFQATT and CDR2 SNEGSKA (reference sequence). This CDR3 has 13 amino acids. Written as DNA, the CDR3 is TGCAGTGCTAGAACTAGTCCATGTTATGAGCAGTTCTTC. Residues: CSARTSPCYEQFF.

With regard to this clonotype: The junction departs from the called germline gene at one end, perhaps through a read error. The chain has TRBV14 and TRBJ1-2, with D maybe TRBD1 (5 bases). Looked up from germline, CDR1 is SGHDN and CDR2 is FVKESK. The CDR3 length is 15 residues. CDR3 DNA sequence: TGTGCCAGCAGCCAAGTAAGGGGAATCCCCTATGGCTACATCTTC. Protein product: CASSQVRGIPYGYIF.

The genes are TRBV29-1 and TRBJ2-2; D remains unclear. The CDR3 runs 14 residues. Trimming left V 5 bases short and J 4 bases short, with 14 bases between. Germline lookup yields CDR1 SQVTM and CDR2 ANQGSEA. CDR3 sequence reads: CSVYPQDLTGELFF. Written as DNA, the CDR3 is TGCAGCGTTTATCCCCAGGATCTCACCGGGGAGCTGTTTTTT.

The chain couples TRBV27 to TRBJ1-2; tentatively, D is TRBD1 (5 bases). V was pared by 2 bases and J by 7 bases, with 11 bases between. Germline V gene lookup returns CDR1 MNHEY and CDR2 SMNVEV (reference sequence). The CDR3 runs to 13 residues. In nucleotides, the CDR3 is TGTGCCAGCAGTTTAGGCGGGGGATCTGGCTACACCTTC. As protein: CASSLGGGSGYTF.

This chain connects TRBV12-2 to TRBJ2-6; TRBD1, as called in the table, went unchecked against the DNA. TRBV12-2 corresponds to a pseudogene. This CDR3 comprises 18 residues. CDR3 region: CASRPPRTVSSGANVLTF. For the CDR3, the DNA is TGTGCAAGTCGCCCGCCCCGGACGGTCAGCTCTGGGGCCAACGTCCTGACTTTC.

The V call is TRBV29-1, the J call TRBJ2-3; TRBD2 matches 11 bases. The CDR3 totals 17 residues. Germline V gene lookup returns CDR1 SQVTM and CDR2 ANQGSEA. V shed 1 base, J shed 0 bases, and the junction held 6 bases outside the gene matches. The CDR3 nucleotides read TGCAGCGTTGAAGGGCGACTAGCGGGGACTAGCACAGATACGCAGTATTTT. Residues: CSVEGRLAGTSTDTQYF.

In this sample, this clonotype turned up once. The chain combines TRBV7-2 with TRBJ1-5; tentative D call: TRBD1 (5 bases). This CDR3 has 17 amino acids. V was trimmed by 7 bases and J by 0 bases, leaving 19 bases between them. Germline assignment: CDR1 SGHTA and CDR2 FQGNSA. In DNA form, the CDR3 reads TGTGCCAGCAACCAGAGGAAGGGGAGTTATAGCAATCAGCCCCAGCATTTT. It translates to CASNQRKGSYSNQPQHF. Filled out from reference TRBV7-2 and TRBJ1-5, the complete variable domain reads GAGVSQSPSNKVTEKGKDVELRCDPISGHTALYWYRQSLGQGLEFLIYFQGNSAPDKSGLPSDRFSAERTGGSVSTLTIQRTQQEDSAVYLCASNQRKGSYSNQPQHFGDGTRLSIL.

The V call is TRBV5-1, the J call TRBJ2-2; D may match TRBD1 or TRBD2 (5 bases each). The germline V and J ends were trimmed by 4 bases and 0 bases, with 19 bases remaining between them. Germline CDR1 and CDR2: SGHRS and YFSETQ. The CDR3 sequence is 18 residues long. Here the CDR3 DNA reads TGCGCCAGCAGCCCGCTGGGGGTCCGGCAGGCGAACACCGGGGAGCTGTTTTTT. Translated, it gives CASSPLGVRQANTGELFF.

About this clonotype itself: Since a much larger clone is just one base distant, this may be a read error. The chain links TRBV7-2 to TRBJ2-4; perhaps TRBD1 as D (6 bases). The J call may be in error: the DNA end matches TRBJ2-7 better. Germline assignment: CDR1 SGHTA and CDR2 FQGNSA. This CDR3 has 14 amino acids. CDR3 DNA sequence: TGTGCCAGCAGCCCAGAGACAGGACCCTACGAGCAGTACTTC. Its translation: CASSPETGPYEQYF.

This clonotype was seen at least ten times. The V gene is TRBV12-3 or TRBV12-4, the J gene TRBJ1-4; D may be TRBD1 (6 bases). The CDR3 has 14 residues. Trimming pared 6 bases from V and 7 bases from J, leaving 15 bases between. The CDR3 is CASRTSGTPEKLFF. CDR3 in DNA: TGTGCCAGCAGAACGTCCGGGACACCTGAAAAACTGTTTTTT.

This clonotype was counted at least ten times. The gene calls are TRBV12-3 or TRBV12-4 and TRBJ2-4; no clear D gene. The CDR3 covers 13 residues. Trimming stripped 4 bases from V and 6 bases from J, with 10 bases between. The CDR3 nucleotides are TGTGCCAGCAGTTCCGGGCAAACAAACATTCAGTACTTC. Translated, it gives CASSSGQTNIQYF.

The V call is TRBV30, the J call TRBJ1-2; D gene ambiguous. The germline CDR1 and CDR2 sequences are GTSNPN and SVGIG (reference sequence). The germline V and J ends were trimmed by 7 bases and 10 bases, with 22 bases remaining between them. The CDR3 extends over 13 amino acids. The CDR3 DNA follows: TGTGCCTCGACCCGGGGAGCCTATTTCCCCTACACCTTC. Translating it yields CASTRGAYFPYTF. Looking up the rest from reference TRBV30 and TRBJ1-2 gives the full variable domain: SQTIHQWPATLVQPVGSPLSLECTVEGTSNPNLYWYRQAAGRGLQLLFYSVGIGQISSEVPQNLSASRPQDRQFILSSKKLLLSDSGFYLCASTRGAYFPYTFGSGTRLTVV.

As to this clonotype: It may be a read error: a sequence one base away is much more abundant. The rearrangement links TRBV6-6 to TRBJ2-5; TRBD1 agrees at 9 bases. Per the germline V gene, CDR1 is MNHNY and CDR2 is SVGAGI (reference sequence). The junction had 11 bases not matched to a gene; V was cut back by 7 bases and J by 11 bases. The CDR3 runs to 13 residues. The CDR3 nucleotides are TGTGCCAGCATCAGGGGACAGGGAAATGAGCAGTACTTC. Translation: CASIRGQGNEQYF.

This clonotype occurred many times. The J gene is TRBJ1-2, the V gene TRBV15, with D tentatively TRBD1 (6 bases). The V end lost 1 base, the J end lost 4 bases, and 10 bases lay between the germline ends. CDR3 length equals 14 residues. Germline CDR1 is LNHNV and CDR2 is YYDKDF (reference sequence). CDR3 nucleotides: TGTGCCACCAGCAGAGGAGGACAGAGCTATGGCTACACCTTC. As protein: CATSRGGQSYGYTF.

This clonotype was seen once. The junction shows a germline mismatch at one end, possibly a read error. The chain is built from TRBV6-1 and TRBJ1-2; the D gene is possibly TRBD1 (5 bases). Germline V gene lookup returns CDR1 MNHNS and CDR2 SASEGT. The CDR3 is 15 residues long. The CDR3 bases are TGTGCCAGCAGTGTGGGGCTGCTCGGAAACTATGGCCACACCTTC. This codes for CASSVGLLGNYGHTF.

Comment on this clonotype: A read error may be the cause here, since a much bigger clone is one base away. The V gene is TRBV6-2 or TRBV6-3, the J gene TRBJ2-7, with 9 bases aligning to TRBD1. In germline, CDR1 is MNHEY, CDR2 SVGEGT. After removal of 5 bases from V and 5 bases from J, the junction contained 10 bases not matched to a gene. This CDR3 comprises 15 residues. CDR3 loop: CASSRPGQGVHEQYF. In DNA form, the CDR3 reads TGTGCCAGCAGTCGACCGGGACAGGGTGTCCACGAGCAGTACTTC.

Only a few counts were recorded for this clonotype. The chain combines TRBV20-1 with TRBJ1-1; 7 bases fit TRBD1. Germline V gives CDR1 DFQATT, CDR2 SNEGSKA (reference sequence). CDR3 length: 14 amino acids. V shed 6 bases, J shed 1 base, and the junction held 8 bases outside the gene matches. DNA for the CDR3: TGCAGTGCGATGGGACAGCCAAAGAACACTGAAGCTTTCTTT. It codes for CSAMGQPKNTEAFF.

V gene TRBV20-1 combines with J gene TRBJ2-4; D unresolved. From germline, CDR1 is DFQATT and CDR2 SNEGSKA (reference sequence). CDR3 length equals 16 residues. V was pared by 3 bases and J by 0 bases, with 15 bases between. In nucleotides, the CDR3 is TGCAGTGCTAGGGAACATCGGAATATAGCCAAAAACATTCAGTACTTC. Amino acid sequence: CSAREHRNIAKNIQYF.

V and J are TRBV15 and TRBJ1-5, with D unresolved. The CDR3 runs to 13 residues. Trimming removed 7 bases at V and 7 bases at J, with 14 bases between. CDR1 is LNHNV, CDR2 YYDKDF, per germline (reference sequence). In DNA form, the CDR3 reads TGTGCCACCACCAACAGAGGTGGACAGCCCCAGCATTTT. As protein: CATTNRGGQPQHF.

This clonotype was found many times. The V and J genes are TRBV10-3 and TRBJ2-6; 8 nucleotides align to TRBD1. V trimming: 5 bases; J trimming: 3 bases; junction bases outside the gene matches: 9. The CDR3 consists of 17 residues. The germline V gene encodes CDR1 ENHRY and CDR2 SYGVKD. The DNA for the CDR3 is TGTGCCATCAGTTCAGGGGGCTTCTCTGGTGGGGCCAACGTCCTGACTTTC. Amino acid sequence: CAISSGGFSGGANVLTF.

The J gene is TRBJ1-2, the V gene TRBV12-3 or TRBV12-4; D is perhaps TRBD1 (5 bases). The CDR3 totals 16 residues. With 3 bases removed from V and 4 bases from J, the gap between germline ends came to 18 bases. DNA of the CDR3: TGTGCCAGCAGTTTGGGATTTGGGGGGGGGATCTATGGCTACACCTTC. This translates into CASSLGFGGGIYGYTF.

On this clonotype itself: A much larger clone differs by one base, so this may be a read error. The chain employs TRBV6-5 and TRBJ2-3; D remains ambiguous. The CDR3 consists of 15 residues. V was pared by 2 bases and J by 1 base, with 10 bases between. The V gene's germline CDR1 is MNHEY and CDR2 SVGAGI. DNA for the CDR3: TGTGCCAGCAGTTACACGTGGGCGGGCACAGATACGCAGTATTTT. Translated: CASSYTWAGTDTQYF.

This chain connects TRBV6-2 or TRBV6-3 to TRBJ1-1; D possibly corresponds to TRBD1 (5 bases). V was cut by 8 bases and J by 8 bases, with 18 bases left in between. This CDR3 has 13 amino acids. Germline V gene data show CDR1 as MNHEY and CDR2 as SVGEGT. The CDR3 loop is CASVGAARGEAFF. DNA of the CDR3: TGTGCCAGCGTCGGGGCGGCCCGAGGAGAAGCTTTCTTT.